The 22 T cell receptor beta chains reported below all come from one sample, sequenced in a study of neurological immune-mediated disorders. Using its own MiXCR run on the 5' RACE reads, TCRdb lists one record per CDR3 protein. The table records about 66,000 distinct CDR3 sequences, roughly 3.2% of them present only once. The sample was PBMCs. The receptor set was obtained from a man aged 35 to 55 with multiple sclerosis.

This clonotype was counted ten times or more. The chain joins TRBV20-1 to TRBJ2-7, with TRBD2 as a possible D gene (5 bases). Trimming cost V 3 bases and J 5 bases, with 29 bases left between them. Germline CDR1 and CDR2: DFQATT and SNEGSKA (reference sequence). The CDR3 has 18 amino acids. CDR3 DNA: TGCAGTGCTAGCCCTTGGGAGATTTGGGGTGTTCTGTCCGACGAGCAGTACTTC. Its protein product is CSASPWEIWGVLSDEQYF.

This clonotype showed up many times. V gene TRBV28 combines with J gene TRBJ2-2, with D perhaps TRBD2 (6 bases). Trimming removed 3 bases at V and 2 bases at J, with 10 bases between. This CDR3 region has 15 residues. CDR1 is MDHEN, CDR2 SYDVKM, per germline. The CDR3 here is CASSLGGPNTGELFF. DNA of the CDR3: TGTGCCAGCAGTTTGGGGGGACCCAACACCGGGGAGCTGTTTTTT.

This clonotype was seen at least ten times. V gene TRBV3-1 combines with J gene TRBJ1-5; D ambiguous. Deletions cut 1 base from V and 5 bases from J, with 6 bases between. Germline assignment: CDR1 LGHDT and CDR2 YNNKEL (reference sequence). There are 13 residues in the CDR3. CDR3 in amino acids: CASSQGFDQPQHF. The CDR3 DNA is TGTGCCAGCAGCCAAGGTTTTGATCAGCCCCAGCATTTT.

The rearrangement links TRBV30 to TRBJ1-1, with a weak D call TRBD1 (5 bases). The CDR3 extends over 12 amino acids. Trimming removed 0 bases at V and 8 bases at J, with 10 bases between. The germline V gene has CDR1 GTSNPN and CDR2 SVGIG (reference sequence). CDR3 amino acids: CAWSVSRGEAFF. The CDR3 nucleotides read TGTGCCTGGAGTGTAAGCCGGGGGGAAGCTTTCTTT.

The sample holds many counts of this clonotype. The rearrangement uses TRBV5-5 and TRBJ2-3, with 8 bases lining up with TRBD2. Trimming cost V 3 bases and J 4 bases; bases outside gene matches: 7. This CDR3 has 15 amino acids. In germline, CDR1 is SGHKS, CDR2 YYEKEE (reference sequence). The CDR3 region has the DNA TGTGCCAGCAGCTCTCGCGGGGGGCTACCAGATACGCAGTATTTT. Residues: CASSSRGGLPDTQYF.

Many counts were recorded for this clonotype. The chain combines TRBV7-2 with TRBJ2-1, with D maybe TRBD2 (6 bases). There are 14 residues in the CDR3. In germline, CDR1 is SGHTA, CDR2 FQGNSA. V lost 0 bases, J lost 6 bases, and 9 bases lay in between. The CDR3 is CASSLAGGANEQFF. The CDR3 region has the DNA TGTGCCAGCAGCTTAGCGGGAGGAGCCAATGAGCAGTTCTTC.

With respect to this clonotype: It may be a read error: a sequence one base away is much more abundant. The chain carries TRBV20-1 and TRBJ2-2, with no clear D. The V gene's germline CDR1 is DFQATT and CDR2 SNEGSKA (reference sequence). This CDR3 comprises 17 residues. CDR3 in amino acids: CSARDHLGWANTWELFF. As DNA, the CDR3 is TGCAGTGCTAGAGATCACCTAGGATGGGCGAACACCTGGGAGCTGTTTTTT.

This clonotype has a count of ten or more. The chain uses TRBV6-5 and TRBJ2-2, with D uncertain. CDR1 and CDR2 (germline): MNHEY, SVGAGI. The V gene lost 6 bases and the J gene lost 2 bases, with 7 bases spanning the gap. The CDR3 length is 13 residues. This CDR3 is CASSPRNTGELFF. The CDR3 DNA reads as TGTGCCAGCAGCCCCAGAAACACCGGGGAGCTGTTTTTT.

With respect to this clonotype: One end of the junction fails to match germline, which may point to a read error. The V call is TRBV18, the J call TRBJ1-4; D might be TRBD1 (6 bases). Germline lookup yields CDR1 KGHSH and CDR2 LQKENI. The CDR3 contains 14 residues. In DNA, the CDR3 is TGTGCCAGCTTACCGGGGGCAACTAATGAAACACTGTTTTTT. Protein: CASLPGATNETLFF.

The sample holds many counts of this clonotype. This chain links TRBV5-1 with TRBJ2-7; TRBD1 matches 10 bases. The germline CDR1 and CDR2 sequences are SGHRS and YFSETQ. Germline trimming cut 4 bases from V and 0 bases from J; bases unmatched to any gene: 4. This CDR3 has 15 residues. Here the CDR3 reads CASSGGTGVSYEQYF. The CDR3 DNA reads as TGCGCCAGCAGCGGCGGGACAGGGGTCTCCTACGAGCAGTACTTC.

This clonotype was recorded at least ten times. The V call is TRBV12-3 or TRBV12-4, the J call TRBJ2-7; D may be TRBD2 (5 bases). There are 14 residues in the CDR3. V was shortened by 4 bases and J by 4 bases, with 14 bases between the two germline ends. CDR3 coding DNA: TGTGCCAGCAGTTCCCCGGGAACCCCTTACGAGCAGTACTTC. Its translation: CASSSPGTPYEQYF.

By sample fraction, this clonotype is medium-sized. The chain couples TRBV20-1 to TRBJ2-7; 9 bases are shared with TRBD2. The CDR3 is 11 residues long. Germline CDR1 and CDR2: DFQATT and SNEGSKA (reference sequence). V shed 7 bases, J shed 4 bases, and the junction held 2 bases outside the gene matches. Here the CDR3 reads CSGTSAYEQYF. The DNA of the CDR3 is TGCAGTGGGACTAGCGCTTACGAGCAGTACTTC.

This clonotype was found many times. V gene TRBV5-1 combines with J gene TRBJ1-3, with D hard to call. CDR3 length equals 13 residues. The germline CDR1 and CDR2 sequences are SGHRS and YFSETQ. The ends were cut back, 0 bases at V and 4 bases at J, with 5 bases in the middle. The CDR3 spells CASSLGAGNTIYF. The CDR3 DNA reads TGCGCCAGCAGCTTGGGGGCCGGAAACACCATATATTTT.

The sample holds many counts of this clonotype. The V call is TRBV7-6, the J call TRBJ1-5; possible D gene TRBD1, 5 bases. The length of the CDR3 is 14 residues. Germline assignment: CDR1 SGHVS and CDR2 FNYEAQ. Trimming pared 1 base from V and 6 bases from J, leaving 10 bases between. In DNA, the CDR3 is TGTGCCAGCAGCTTAGAAGGGGTGGCTCAGCCCCAGCATTTT. Translated, it gives CASSLEGVAQPQHF.

This clonotype has a count of ten or more. The V and J genes are TRBV7-6 and TRBJ1-3; D gene unclear. The CDR3 runs to 15 residues. Deletions cut 2 bases from V and 2 bases from J, with 10 bases between. CDR1 is SGHVS, CDR2 FNYEAQ, per germline. CDR3 loop: CASSLSHGPGNTIYF. CDR3 coding DNA: TGTGCCAGCAGCTTATCTCACGGCCCTGGAAACACCATATATTTT.

This clonotype was observed a few times. Since a much larger clone is just one base distant, this may be a read error. The genes are TRBV20-1 and TRBJ1-1; D gene ambiguous. This CDR3 contains 15 residues. V dropped 0 bases and J dropped 0 bases, with 11 bases sitting between them. CDR1 and CDR2 from the germline V gene are DFQATT and SNEGSKA (reference sequence). The CDR3 spells CSARDTGKVNTEAFF. In DNA, the CDR3 is TGCAGTGCTAGAGACACGGGAAAGGTGAACACTGAAGCTTTCTTT.

This clonotype was recorded at least ten times. The chain uses TRBV20-1 and TRBJ2-5, with 13 bases that match TRBD2. Trimming at V came to 0 bases and at J to 5 bases, leaving 9 bases not matched to a gene. The germline V gene has CDR1 DFQATT and CDR2 SNEGSKA (reference sequence). The CDR3 is 17 residues long. DNA of the CDR3: TGCAGTGCTAGAGACGCCCTTACTAGCGGGGGGGCTGAGACCCAGTACTTC. Its protein product is CSARDALTSGGAETQYF.

This clonotype was observed at least ten times. The chain couples TRBV5-6 to TRBJ2-3, with 7 bases that match TRBD1. J gave up 1 base and V 2 bases, and 4 bases lay outside the gene matches. CDR3 length equals 15 residues. Germline CDR1 and CDR2: SGHDT and YYEEEE. Here the CDR3 reads CASSLSTGGTDTQYF. The CDR3 DNA is TGTGCCAGCAGCTTAAGCACAGGGGGCACAGATACGCAGTATTTT.

This clonotype has a count of ten or more. The J gene is TRBJ2-1, the V gene TRBV5-1, with D maybe TRBD2 (5 bases). The CDR3 consists of 17 residues. V was shortened by 0 bases and J by 0 bases, with 13 bases between the two germline ends. Germline V lookup: CDR1 SGHRS, CDR2 YFSETQ. Here the CDR3 DNA reads TGCGCCAGCAGCTTGGCCATCCAGCGGAGCTCCTACAATGAGCAGTTCTTC. It encodes CASSLAIQRSSYNEQFF.

This clonotype was counted ten times or more. J is TRBJ2-7 and V is TRBV29-1, with D tentatively TRBD1 or TRBD2 (5 bases each). This CDR3 has 14 residues. CDR1 and CDR2 (germline): SQVTM, ANQGSEA. Trimming shortened V by 6 bases and J by 3 bases, and 18 bases separated the two germline ends. The CDR3 loop is CSVARETGFYEQYF. In nucleotides, the CDR3 is TGCAGCGTCGCCCGGGAAACAGGATTCTACGAGCAGTACTTC.

This clonotype was seen ten or more times. The V and J genes are TRBV20-1 and TRBJ2-7; D uncertain. Germline-derived CDR1 and CDR2 are DFQATT and SNEGSKA (reference sequence). Trimming removed 0 bases at V and 4 bases at J, with 7 bases between. This CDR3 region has 12 residues. The CDR3 nucleotides are TGCAGTGCTAGAGATCCCGGGTACGAGCAGTACTTC. The encoded protein is CSARDPGYEQYF.

Ten or more counts support this clonotype. This sequence joins TRBV2 and TRBJ1-6; no clear D gene. This CDR3 contains 13 residues. Germline V gene sequence: CDR1 SNHLY, CDR2 FYNNEI. The V end lost 6 bases, the J end lost 7 bases, and 10 bases lay between the germline ends. The CDR3, as DNA: TGTGCCAGCAGAACGATGGGGAATTCACCCCTCCACTTT. Its protein product is CASRTMGNSPLHF.